These 21 T cell receptor beta chains originate from one sample sequenced in a study of blood T cell repertoires in COVID-19. Data came from immunoSEQ multiplex PCR; TCRdb stores just in-frame clones and leaves some out. The sample has approximately 170,000 clones, approximately 79% seen once; the top ten hold around 11%. Sequencing was done on a sample of peripheral blood. The receptors originated from a woman aged 45-65 years with acute or convalescent COVID-19.

The CDR3 loop is CATRSIAGGSGEQFF. In DNA form, the CDR3 reads TGTGCCACCAGGAGTATAGCGGGGGGGTCGGGTGAGCAGTTCTTC. The chain couples TRBV24-1 to TRBJ2-1, with 11 bases lining up with TRBD2. V trimming: 7 bases; J trimming: 9 bases; junction bases outside the gene matches: 10. The CDR3 totals 15 residues. Per the germline V gene, CDR1 is KGHDR and CDR2 is SFDVKD.

The chain carries TRBV18 and TRBJ1-2, with TRBD1 matching 7 bases. V was clipped by 3 bases and J by 0 bases; unmatched bases: 7. The CDR3 contains 16 residues. The germline V gene encodes CDR1 KGHSH and CDR2 LQKENI. Written as DNA, the CDR3 is TGTGCCAGCTCACCTACCGGGACAGCGACTAACTATGGCTACACCTTC. It yields the protein CASSPTGTATNYGYTF.

The rearrangement joins TRBV4-2 to TRBJ1-2; 9 bases fit TRBD1. Germline values: CDR1 LGHNA, CDR2 YNFKEQ. V trimming: 4 bases; J trimming: 1 base; junction bases outside the gene matches: 7. The CDR3 covers 16 residues. For the CDR3, the DNA is TGTGCCAGCAGCCCGCGTTGGACAGGGGATAACTATGGCTACACCTTC. Translated, it gives CASSPRWTGDNYGYTF.

This clone was found once. This chain connects TRBV28 to TRBJ1-2; tentatively, D is TRBD1 (5 bases). In germline, CDR1 is MDHEN, CDR2 SYDVKM. The CDR3 sequence is 17 residues long. Trimming stripped 5 bases from V and 4 bases from J, with 23 bases between. CDR3 nucleotides: TGTGCCAGCAGTATGGGTCCAGGCCCTGGCGGGGGCTATGGCTACACCTTC. As protein: CASSMGPGPGGGYGYTF.

The chain recombines TRBV6-5 with TRBJ2-7; maybe TRBD2 (5 bases). Germline loops: CDR1 MNHEY, CDR2 SVGAGI. V was pared by 5 bases and J by 1 base, with 12 bases between. The CDR3 contains 14 residues. CDR3 nucleotides: TGTGCCAGCAGTCTGCGGACTGAGTCCTACGAGCAGTACTTC. Translated, it gives CASSLRTESYEQYF.

This clone was detected only once. As DNA, the CDR3 is TGTGCCAGCAGCTTAGTAAGTAGCGGGAGGTTCTTCTCCTACAATGAGCAGTTCTTC. Translating gives CASSLVSSGRFFSYNEQFF. This chain uses TRBV7-9 with TRBJ2-1; 10 bases fit TRBD2. Germline-derived CDR1 and CDR2 are SEHNR and FQNEAQ (reference sequence). Germline trimming cut 1 base from V and 0 bases from J; bases unmatched to any gene: 9. This CDR3 contains 19 residues.

V is TRBV6-5 and J is TRBJ1-1; D unresolved. The CDR3 has 14 residues. Per germline, CDR1 MNHEY and CDR2 SVGAGI. The V and J ends lost 7 bases and 3 bases respectively, with 15 bases between them. The CDR3, as DNA: TGTGCCAGCACCGACCCAGGTTTTGACACTGAAGCTTTCTTT. Its translation is CASTDPGFDTEAFF.

This clone was seen just once. V usage is TRBV7-2 and J usage is TRBJ2-3, with D possibly matching TRBD2 (6 bases). Germline lookup yields CDR1 SGHTA and CDR2 FQGNSA. The CDR3 spans 15 residues. The germline V and J ends were trimmed by 2 bases and 0 bases, with 9 bases remaining between them. The CDR3 DNA sequence: TGTGCCAGCAGCTTAATGAGCGGGAGCACAGATACGCAGTATTTT. Amino acids: CASSLMSGSTDTQYF.

The chain is built from TRBV19 and TRBJ1-1, with D tentatively TRBD1 (5 bases). The CDR3 runs to 13 residues. V was shortened by 4 bases and J by 5 bases, with 11 bases between the two germline ends. Germline CDR1 is LNHDA and CDR2 is SQIVND (reference sequence). The CDR3: CASSTSGGTEAFF. Here the CDR3 DNA reads TGTGCCAGTAGTACAAGCGGGGGGACTGAAGCTTTCTTT.

The chain recombines TRBV4-3 with TRBJ2-7; 8 bases agree with TRBD2. The J segment lost 2 bases and the V segment lost 0 bases, leaving 12 bases of the junction unmatched. The germline V gene has CDR1 LGHNA and CDR2 YSLEER. CDR3 length equals 18 residues. The CDR3 sequence: CASSQDRIGTSTTYEQYF. CDR3 coding DNA: TGCGCCAGCAGCCAAGATAGAATCGGGACTAGTACAACCTACGAGCAGTACTTC.

V usage is TRBV6-2 or TRBV6-3 and J usage is TRBJ1-1; TRBD1 matches at 7 bases. Germline CDR1 and CDR2: MNHEY and SVGEGT. Trimming took 4 bases from V and 6 from J; bases not matched to a gene: 11. The CDR3 runs to 15 residues. CDR3 residues: CASSSFRQGVAEAFF. The DNA for the CDR3 is TGTGCCAGCAGTTCCTTCCGACAGGGAGTCGCTGAAGCTTTCTTT.

The V gene is TRBV27, the J gene TRBJ1-2, with 7 bases aligning to TRBD1. The germline CDR1 and CDR2 sequences are MNHEY and SMNVEV (reference sequence). The length of the CDR3 is 13 residues. V trimming: 8 bases; J trimming: 7 bases; junction bases outside the gene matches: 10. The CDR3 bases are TGTGCCAGCGCGACAGGGATTTTTGGTGGCTACACCTTC. Protein: CASATGIFGGYTF.

The rearrangement links TRBV2 to TRBJ2-3; 12 bases align to TRBD2. The CDR3 sequence is 14 residues long. The trim removed 4 bases at V and 10 bases at J, leaving 6 bases unmatched. Germline V gene lookup returns CDR1 SNHLY and CDR2 FYNNEI. CDR3 sequence: CASSGGTSGPPQYF. CDR3 bases: TGTGCCAGCAGTGGGGGGACTAGCGGGCCTCCGCAGTATTTT.

The chain has TRBV11-2 and TRBJ2-7; 14 nucleotides agree with TRBD2. The V gene's germline CDR1 is SGHAT and CDR2 FQNNGV. V lost 2 bases, J lost 6 bases, and 6 bases stayed unmatched. The CDR3 extends over 16 amino acids. The DNA for the CDR3 is TGTGCCAGCAGCTTAACGACTAGCGGGAGGGCCTCCGAGCAGTACTTC. Residues: CASSLTTSGRASEQYF.

The chain links TRBV18 to TRBJ1-1; no reliable D call. CDR1 is KGHSH, CDR2 LQKENI, per germline. V dropped 2 bases and J dropped 10 bases, with 11 bases sitting between them. CDR3 size: 12 residues. This CDR3 is CASSPAGEGAFF. CDR3 DNA sequence: TGTGCCAGCTCACCAGCGGGCGAGGGAGCTTTCTTT.

This clone came up a few times. The chain combines TRBV24-1 with TRBJ2-1, with 8 bases aligning to TRBD1. The trim removed 3 bases at V and 9 bases at J, leaving 9 bases unmatched. The CDR3 has 15 amino acids. Germline V gene data show CDR1 as KGHDR and CDR2 as SFDVKD. The chain's CDR3 is CATSDPGTGGTEQFF. The CDR3 DNA follows: TGTGCCACCAGTGATCCCGGGACAGGAGGCACTGAGCAGTTCTTC.

The rearrangement uses TRBV19 and TRBJ2-5, with TRBD1 matching 10 bases. The germline V gene encodes CDR1 LNHDA and CDR2 SQIVND (reference sequence). V was clipped by 3 bases and J by 5 bases; unmatched bases: 9. This CDR3 is built from 16 residues. Here the CDR3 reads CASSISRQGAGETQYF. DNA of the CDR3: TGTGCCAGTAGTATTTCAAGACAGGGGGCAGGGGAGACCCAGTACTTC.

This chain connects TRBV5-1 to TRBJ1-1; 9 positions agree with TRBD1. There are 17 residues in the CDR3. Germline CDR1 reads SGHRS; CDR2 reads YFSETQ. Losses at the gene ends were 0 bases for V and 1 base for J; bases not matched to a gene: 7. CDR3 loop: CASSLGDREKTNTEAFF. In DNA, the CDR3 is TGCGCCAGCAGCTTGGGGGACAGGGAAAAGACGAACACTGAAGCTTTCTTT.

V is TRBV28 and J is TRBJ2-1; 10 positions match TRBD2. The V gene's germline CDR1 is MDHEN and CDR2 SYDVKM. This CDR3 has 15 residues. With 1 base clipped from V and 7 bases from J, the junction kept 4 bases outside the gene matches. The CDR3 region has the DNA TGTGCCAGCAGTTTATTAACTAGCGGGAAGAATGAGCAGTTCTTC. Its protein product is CASSLLTSGKNEQFF.

The sample holds one count of this clone. V gene TRBV19 combines with J gene TRBJ1-1; possible D gene TRBD1, 6 bases. The germline gives CDR1 LNHDA, CDR2 SQIVND (reference sequence). Trimming left V 5 bases short and J 4 bases short, with 14 bases between. This CDR3 contains 14 residues. The CDR3 nucleotides are TGTGCCAGTAGTCGGGAACAGGGAAGCACTGAAGCTTTCTTT. It yields the protein CASSREQGSTEAFF.

The sample holds a few counts of this clone. The rearrangement joins TRBV12-2 to TRBJ2-1; no check of the table's D call, TRBD1, against the DNA was made. TRBV12-2 is noted as a pseudogene. This CDR3 contains 18 residues. Here the CDR3 DNA reads TGTGCAAGTCGCTACAGAATCGAGGACAGAGCTATCGGATACGAGCAGTTCTTC. Protein product: CASRYRIEDRAIGYEQFF.